This T cell receptor (beta chain) emerged from a study of human T cells and chemical hapten exposure. This clonotype was observed a few times. Via MiXCR, TCRdb re-called the RACE reads, giving one row per CDR3 protein. The sample comprises approximately 100,000 distinct CDR3 sequences, 9% to 9.5% of which are singletons, and about 3.4% rests with the top ten. The time point denotes: patch test 2, 6 weeks after DPC sensitization. The treatment here: therapeutic diphenylcyclopropenone sensitization with weekly scalp DPC. Blood was collected ahead of every patch test applied. CDR1 and CDR2 (germline): LNHDA, SQIVND (reference sequence). The CDR3 length is 15 residues. Deletions cut 5 bases from V and 3 bases from J, with 14 bases between.

The receptor was isolated from a woman in her forties with alopecia areata. Some clones in this sample may be carry-over from other donors' samples. The starting material was whole blood, obtained in connection with sensitization to the hapten diphenylcyclopropenone (DPC). The chain has TRBV19 and TRBJ2-1; possible D gene TRBD1, 5 bases. The DNA for the CDR3 is TGTGCCAGTAGTCCACCAGGGTGGGACTACAATGAGCAGTTCTTC. Translated: CASSPPGWDYNEQFF.